The entry below gives a single T cell receptor (beta chain) sequence along with its context. Sequencing used immunoSEQ multiplex PCR; TCRdb keeps in-frame clones, though not all of them. The data show roughly 87,000 clones, roughly 90% seen once. This entry is derived from a study of technical replicates of blood from a few donors. V was cut by 1 base and J by 4 bases, with 21 bases left in between. CDR1 and CDR2 from the germline V gene are MGHDK and SYGVNS. CDR3 length equals 18 residues. V and J are TRBV25-1 and TRBJ2-3; tentatively, D is TRBD1 (5 bases). The material sequenced was T cells isolated from PBMCs. The receptor was derived from a human donor in good health. The CDR3 nucleotides are TGTGCCAGCAGTGAATCGATAAGGACAAAGTCGCCCGCAGATACGCAGTATTTT. Encoded protein: CASSESIRTKSPADTQYF.